Reported below is one T cell receptor beta chain. Antigen: not known. This specimen comes from a study of Ad26.COV2.S vaccination and SARS-CoV-2 variants. CDR1 is SGHTA, CDR2 FQGNSA, per germline. This CDR3 has 18 amino acids. The V gene end was trimmed by 0 bases and the J gene end by 3 bases; junction bases not matched to a gene: 9. Whole-study findings and limits: Substantial breadth in spike-specific CD8+ and CD4+ T cell responses was reportedly seen after vaccination. Individuals receiving vaccine had higher spike-specific TCR breadth than placebo recipients did. Researchers reported similar non-spike TCR breadth in vaccine and placebo recipients. Measurements of TCR breadth and depth may have given underestimates of the total T cell responses.

Clones were sequenced by immunoSEQ multiplex PCR, and TCRdb holds only the in-frame ones, with some missing. The data show 40,000 to 55,000 clones, approximately 80% seen once. This specimen consisted of peripheral blood, obtained after recovery from COVID-19. The chain links TRBV7-2 to TRBJ1-1, with 11 bases identical to TRBD1. This TCR came from a human donor who had recovered from COVID-19. The CDR3 spells CASSLARGQGGWDTEAFF. Here the CDR3 DNA reads TGTGCCAGCAGCTTAGCGAGGGGACAGGGGGGATGGGACACTGAAGCTTTCTTT.